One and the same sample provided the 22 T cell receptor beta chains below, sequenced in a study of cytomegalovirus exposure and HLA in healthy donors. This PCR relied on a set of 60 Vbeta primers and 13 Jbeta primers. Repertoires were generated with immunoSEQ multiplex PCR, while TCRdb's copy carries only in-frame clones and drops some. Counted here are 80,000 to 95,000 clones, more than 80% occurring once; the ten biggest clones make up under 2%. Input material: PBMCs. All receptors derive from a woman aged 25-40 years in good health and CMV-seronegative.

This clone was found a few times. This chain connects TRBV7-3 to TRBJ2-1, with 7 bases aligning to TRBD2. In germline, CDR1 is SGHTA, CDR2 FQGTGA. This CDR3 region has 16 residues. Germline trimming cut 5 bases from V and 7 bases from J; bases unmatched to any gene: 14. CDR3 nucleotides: TGTGCCAGCAGCCGAGGTTTAGCGGGTCGGTCGAATGAGCAGTTCTTC. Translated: CASSRGLAGRSNEQFF.

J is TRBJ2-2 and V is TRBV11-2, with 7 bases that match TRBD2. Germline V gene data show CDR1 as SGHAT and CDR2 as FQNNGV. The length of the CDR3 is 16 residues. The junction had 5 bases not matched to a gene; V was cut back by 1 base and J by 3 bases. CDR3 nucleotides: TGTGCCAGCAGCTTAGCGGGAGGTTTCGACACCGGGGAGCTGTTTTTT. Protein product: CASSLAGGFDTGELFF.

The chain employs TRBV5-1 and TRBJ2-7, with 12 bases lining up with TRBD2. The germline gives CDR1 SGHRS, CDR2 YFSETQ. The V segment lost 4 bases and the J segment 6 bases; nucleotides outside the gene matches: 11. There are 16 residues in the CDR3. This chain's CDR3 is CASSLRLAGVSAEQYF. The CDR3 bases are TGCGCCAGCAGCCTTCGACTAGCGGGAGTTTCGGCCGAGCAGTACTTC.

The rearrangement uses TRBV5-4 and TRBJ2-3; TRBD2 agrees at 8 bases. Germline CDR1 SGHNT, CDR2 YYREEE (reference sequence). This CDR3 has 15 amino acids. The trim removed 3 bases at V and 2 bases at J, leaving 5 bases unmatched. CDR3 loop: CASSSLAGYTDTQYF. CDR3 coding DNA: TGTGCCAGCAGCTCGTTAGCGGGGTACACAGATACGCAGTATTTT.

The CDR3 sequence is CASSQRGGPYGYTF. The CDR3 DNA sequence: TGCGCCAGCAGCCAACGGGGGGGACCCTATGGCTACACCTTC. The chain joins TRBV4-1 to TRBJ1-2; TRBD1 is a possible D gene (5 bases). V was clipped by 2 bases and J by 4 bases, with 11 bases between them. The CDR3 has 14 amino acids. CDR1 and CDR2 (germline): MGHRA, YSYEKL.

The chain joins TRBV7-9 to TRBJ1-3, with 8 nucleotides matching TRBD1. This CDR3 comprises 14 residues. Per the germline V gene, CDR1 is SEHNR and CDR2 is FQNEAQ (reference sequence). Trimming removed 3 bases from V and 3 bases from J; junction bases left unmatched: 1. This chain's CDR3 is CASSFGTGGNTIYF. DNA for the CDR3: TGTGCCAGCAGCTTCGGGACAGGTGGAAACACCATATATTTT.

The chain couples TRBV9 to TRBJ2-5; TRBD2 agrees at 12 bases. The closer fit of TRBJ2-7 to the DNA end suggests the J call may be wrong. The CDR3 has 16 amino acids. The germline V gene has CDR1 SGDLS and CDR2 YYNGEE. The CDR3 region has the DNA TGTGCCAGCAGCGTAGATGGGACTAGCGGGTATTACGAGCAGTACTTC. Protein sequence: CASSVDGTSGYYEQYF.

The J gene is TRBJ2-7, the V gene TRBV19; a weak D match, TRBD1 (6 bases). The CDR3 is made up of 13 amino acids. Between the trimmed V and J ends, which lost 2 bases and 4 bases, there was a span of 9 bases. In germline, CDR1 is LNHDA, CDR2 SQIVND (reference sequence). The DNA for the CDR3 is TGTGCCAGTAGTATACGTAGGGGGTACGAGCAGTACTTC. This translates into CASSIRRGYEQYF.

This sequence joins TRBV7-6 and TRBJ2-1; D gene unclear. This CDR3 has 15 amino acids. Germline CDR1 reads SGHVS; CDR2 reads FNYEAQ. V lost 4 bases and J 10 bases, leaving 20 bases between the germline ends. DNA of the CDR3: TGTGCCAGCAGCTCCTCCCCTAACACCCTCGGGGAGCAGTTCTTC. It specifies CASSSSPNTLGEQFF. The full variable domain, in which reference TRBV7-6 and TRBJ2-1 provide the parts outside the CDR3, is GAGVSQSPRYKVTKRGQDVALRCDPISGHVSLYWYRQALGQGPEFLTYFNYEAQQDKSGLPNDRFSAERPEGSISTLTIQRTEQRDSAMYRCASSSSPNTLGEQFFGPGTRLTVL.

The CDR3 bases are TGTGCCAGCTCACCCCGGGGAAAACCCGGGGAGCTGTTTTTT. It codes for CASSPRGKPGELFF. The gene calls are TRBV18 and TRBJ2-2; possible D gene TRBD2, 5 bases. The CDR3 sequence is 14 residues long. Germline V lookup: CDR1 KGHSH, CDR2 LQKENI. V shed 3 bases and J shed 6 bases, with 11 bases lying between them.

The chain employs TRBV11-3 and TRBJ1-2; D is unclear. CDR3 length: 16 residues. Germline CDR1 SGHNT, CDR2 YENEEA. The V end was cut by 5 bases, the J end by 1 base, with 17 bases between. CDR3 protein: CASSVEGKNGNYGYTF. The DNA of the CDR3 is TGTGCCAGCAGCGTCGAGGGAAAGAATGGTAACTATGGCTACACCTTC. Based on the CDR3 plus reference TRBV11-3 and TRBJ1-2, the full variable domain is EAGVVQSPRYKIIEKKQPVAFWCNPISGHNTLYWYLQNLGQGPELLIRYENEEAVDDSQLPKDRFSAERLKGVDSTLKIQPAELGDSAVYLCASSVEGKNGNYGYTFGSGTRLTVV.

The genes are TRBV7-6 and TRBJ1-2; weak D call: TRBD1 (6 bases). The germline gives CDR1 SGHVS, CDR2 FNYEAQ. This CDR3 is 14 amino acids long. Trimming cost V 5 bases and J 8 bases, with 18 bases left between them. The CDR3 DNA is TGTGCCAGCAGCCAAGAACAGGGATCGAGGGGCTACACCTTC. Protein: CASSQEQGSRGYTF.

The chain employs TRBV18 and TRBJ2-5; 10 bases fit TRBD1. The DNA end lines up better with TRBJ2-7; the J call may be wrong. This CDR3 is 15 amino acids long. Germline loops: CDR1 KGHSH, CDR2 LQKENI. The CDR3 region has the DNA TGTGCCAGCTCATCTGGGACAGGGGTCTCCTACGAGCAGTACTTC. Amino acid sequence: CASSSGTGVSYEQYF.

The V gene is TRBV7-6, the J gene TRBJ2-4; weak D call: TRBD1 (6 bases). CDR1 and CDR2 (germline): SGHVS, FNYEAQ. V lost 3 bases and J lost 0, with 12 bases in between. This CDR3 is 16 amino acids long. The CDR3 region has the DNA TGTGCCAGCAGCTTGACAGGCAATCTAGCCAAAAACATTCAGTACTTC. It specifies CASSLTGNLAKNIQYF.

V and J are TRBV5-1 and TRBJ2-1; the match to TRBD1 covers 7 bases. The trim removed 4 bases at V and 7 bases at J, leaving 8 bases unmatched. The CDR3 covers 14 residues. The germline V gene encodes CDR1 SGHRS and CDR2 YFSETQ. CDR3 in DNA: TGCGCCAGCAGCAGACCACAGGGGTCAAATGAGCAGTTCTTC. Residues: CASSRPQGSNEQFF. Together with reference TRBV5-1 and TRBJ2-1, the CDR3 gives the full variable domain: KAGVTQTPRYLIKTRGQQVTLSCSPISGHRSVSWYQQTPGQGLQFLFEYFSETQRNKGNFPGRFSGRQFSNSRSEMNVSTLELGDSALYLCASSRPQGSNEQFFGPGTRLTVL.

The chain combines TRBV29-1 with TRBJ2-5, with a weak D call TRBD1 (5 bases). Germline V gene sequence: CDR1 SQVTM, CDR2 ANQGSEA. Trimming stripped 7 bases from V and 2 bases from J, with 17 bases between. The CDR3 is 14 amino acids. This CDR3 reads CSAEGRTNQETQYF. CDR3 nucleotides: TGCAGCGCCGAAGGCAGGACAAATCAAGAGACCCAGTACTTC.

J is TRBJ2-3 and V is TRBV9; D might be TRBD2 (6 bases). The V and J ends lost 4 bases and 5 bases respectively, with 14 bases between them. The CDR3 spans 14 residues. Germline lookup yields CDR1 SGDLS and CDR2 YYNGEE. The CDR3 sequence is CASSLGGSVDTQYF. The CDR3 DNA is TGTGCCAGCAGCCTTGGGGGGTCAGTAGATACGCAGTATTTT.

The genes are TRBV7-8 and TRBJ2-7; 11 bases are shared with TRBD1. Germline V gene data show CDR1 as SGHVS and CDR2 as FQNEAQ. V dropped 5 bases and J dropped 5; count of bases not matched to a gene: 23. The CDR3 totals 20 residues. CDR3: CASSPQGGDRGGLFIHEQYF. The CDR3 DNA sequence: TGTGCCAGCAGCCCCCAAGGTGGGGACAGGGGGGGACTTTTTATTCACGAGCAGTACTTC.

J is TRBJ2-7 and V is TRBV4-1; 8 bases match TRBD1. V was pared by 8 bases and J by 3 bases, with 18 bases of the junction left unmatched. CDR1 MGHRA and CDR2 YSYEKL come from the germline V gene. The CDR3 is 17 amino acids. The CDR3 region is CASAREPDVGQVYEQYF. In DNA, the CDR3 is TGCGCCAGCGCCCGAGAACCCGATGTGGGACAGGTCTACGAGCAGTACTTC.

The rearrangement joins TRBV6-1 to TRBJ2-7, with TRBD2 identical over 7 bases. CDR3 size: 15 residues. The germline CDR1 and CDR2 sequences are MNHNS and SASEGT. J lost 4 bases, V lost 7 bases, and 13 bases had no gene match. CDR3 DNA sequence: TGTGCCAGCACCCCACCCGGAGCGGGAAGGTACGAGCAGTACTTC. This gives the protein CASTPPGAGRYEQYF.

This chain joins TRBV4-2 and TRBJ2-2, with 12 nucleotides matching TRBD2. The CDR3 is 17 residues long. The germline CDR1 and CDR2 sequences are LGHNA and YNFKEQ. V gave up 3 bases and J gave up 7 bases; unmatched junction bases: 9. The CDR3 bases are TGTGCCAGCAGCCAGGGGGCTAGCGGGAGGGCCGTCGGGGAGCTGTTTTTT. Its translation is CASSQGASGRAVGELFF.

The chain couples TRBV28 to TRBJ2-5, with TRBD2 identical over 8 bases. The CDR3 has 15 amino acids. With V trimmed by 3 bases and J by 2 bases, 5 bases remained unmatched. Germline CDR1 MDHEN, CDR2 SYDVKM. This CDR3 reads CASSFGGAGQETQYF. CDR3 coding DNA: TGTGCCAGCAGTTTCGGGGGGGCCGGGCAAGAGACCCAGTACTTC.